This T cell receptor beta chain appears in the sequencing data of a study of long-term antiretroviral therapy in people with HIV. Study results and limitations: Controls exceeded HIV repertoires in CDR3 length range.

Regarding this clone: Its antigen is as yet unknown.

The libraries were made with immunoSEQ v3.0 at survey level. Each sample aimed for 40,000-50,000 sequenced T-cell genomes. Using immunoSEQ multiplex PCR, the repertoire was profiled, and TCRdb retains in-frame clones only, with some absent. The sample lists some 16,000 clones; about 88% were seen once. At least two post-ART and at least one pre-ART PBMC sample were available for each donor. The length of the CDR3 is 16 residues. V was clipped by 3 bases and J by 3 bases; unmatched bases: 7. CDR1 MNHEY and CDR2 SMNVEV come from the germline V gene (reference sequence). The input for sequencing was unsorted PBMCs, taken 0.5 years after starting antiretroviral therapy. The sequence came from a woman aged 40 to 50 with HIV. The chain couples TRBV27 to TRBJ1-2; 10 nucleotides line up with TRBD1. Here the CDR3 DNA reads TGTGCCAGCAGTTTCCGGGGACAGGGGATCCACTATGGCTACACCTTC. As protein: CASSFRGQGIHYGYTF.